The 21 T cell receptor beta chains below were found in one sample sequenced in a study of cytomegalovirus exposure and HLA in healthy donors. PCR used 60 Vbeta primers and 13 Jbeta primers. Sequencing was performed with immunoSEQ multiplex PCR; in TCRdb, only in-frame clones are kept and a portion is missing. The sample includes 200,000 or so clones, 60% to 85% of them seen just once. Sequenced material: PBMCs. Source of these receptors: a man in his forties in good health and CMV-seronegative.

This CDR3 is CASSQDKGGPKETQYF. CDR3 sequence (DNA): TGTGCCAGCAGCCAAGACAAGGGGGGGCCGAAAGAGACCCAGTACTTC. This chain connects TRBV4-2 to TRBJ2-5; maybe TRBD2 (7 bases). Germline CDR1 reads LGHNA; CDR2 reads YNFKEQ. There are 16 residues in the CDR3. V gave up 0 bases and J gave up 3 bases, with 14 bases separating them.

This chain joins TRBV13 and TRBJ2-3; a weak D match, TRBD2 (6 bases). Looked up from germline, CDR1 is PRHDT and CDR2 is FYEKMQ (reference sequence). The ends were cut back, 5 bases at V and 4 bases at J, with 16 bases in the middle. The CDR3 is made up of 15 amino acids. The CDR3: CASSPRPGGADTQYF. The CDR3 DNA is TGTGCCAGCAGCCCAAGACCCGGCGGGGCAGATACGCAGTATTTT. The whole variable domain, remainder taken from reference TRBV13 and TRBJ2-3, is AAGVIQSPRHLIKEKRETATLKCYPIPRHDTVYWYQQGPGQDPQFLISFYEKMQSDKGSIPDRFSAQQFSDYHSELNMSSLELGDSALYFCASSPRPGGADTQYFGPGTRLTVL.

The sample holds a few counts of this clone. The chain uses TRBV4-3 and TRBJ2-1; 10 nucleotides match TRBD2. The junction had 12 bases not matched to a gene; V was cut back by 5 bases and J by 11 bases. Germline V lookup: CDR1 LGHNA, CDR2 YSLEER. There are 15 residues in the CDR3. CDR3 amino acids: CASSSRGLAGEQQFF. The CDR3 DNA follows: TGCGCCAGCAGCTCACGGGGTCTAGCGGGGGAACAGCAGTTCTTC.

The chain joins TRBV6-6 to TRBJ1-4; 7 bases fit TRBD1. V lost 6 bases to trimming and J lost 3 bases; unmatched junction nucleotides: 7. This CDR3 is built from 15 residues. CDR1 is MNHNY, CDR2 SVGAGI, per germline (reference sequence). CDR3 DNA: TGTGCCAGCAGGCCTGGGACAGTTCCTAATGAAAAACTGTTTTTT. Translation: CASRPGTVPNEKLFF.

In its sample, this clone was seen a few times. V usage is TRBV9 and J usage is TRBJ2-3, with 11 bases that match TRBD2. Trimming took 4 bases from V and 3 from J; bases not matched to a gene: 4. The germline V gene encodes CDR1 SGDLS and CDR2 YYNGEE. CDR3 length equals 15 residues. The CDR3 spells CASSRTSGGTDTQYF. The CDR3 DNA reads TGTGCCAGCAGCCGTACTAGCGGGGGAACAGATACGCAGTATTTT.

The chain is built from TRBV10-3 and TRBJ1-4, with D perhaps TRBD1 (5 bases). Trimming stripped 6 bases from V and 4 bases from J, with 12 bases between. CDR1 and CDR2 from the germline V gene are ENHRY and SYGVKD. The CDR3 has 14 amino acids. The CDR3 region has the DNA TGTGCCATCAGGAGAGACAGCCTTAATGAAAAACTGTTTTTT. It yields the protein CAIRRDSLNEKLFF.

The V gene is TRBV4-1, the J gene TRBJ1-4; D might be TRBD1 (5 bases). This CDR3 region has 16 residues. Trimming removed 1 base at V and 4 bases at J, with 13 bases between. The germline CDR1 and CDR2 sequences are MGHRA and YSYEKL. The CDR3: CASSQAGGLSNEKLFF. CDR3 nucleotides: TGCGCCAGCAGCCAAGCTGGGGGACTGAGTAATGAAAAACTGTTTTTT.

The V call is TRBV27, the J call TRBJ2-1; 8 nucleotides match TRBD1. From germline, CDR1 is MNHEY and CDR2 SMNVEV (reference sequence). This CDR3 contains 15 residues. J gave up 0 bases and V 6 bases, and 4 bases lay outside the gene matches. CDR3 amino acids: CASSIGTGSYNEQFF. The DNA for the CDR3 is TGTGCCAGCAGCATCGGGACAGGCTCCTACAATGAGCAGTTCTTC.

This clone was counted only a few times. The genes are TRBV5-1 and TRBJ1-3; D remains unclear. This CDR3 has 14 residues. V was pared by 0 bases and J by 0 bases, with 4 bases between. Germline V gives CDR1 SGHRS, CDR2 YFSETQ. The CDR3: CASSLDGSGNTIYF. CDR3 DNA sequence: TGCGCCAGCAGCTTGGACGGCTCTGGAAACACCATATATTTT.

The chain carries TRBV6-6 and TRBJ2-1, with D maybe TRBD2 (6 bases). This CDR3 spans 14 amino acids. Trimming pared 5 bases from V and 5 bases from J, leaving 13 bases between. CDR1 is MNHNY and CDR2 is SVGAGI in the germline V gene (reference sequence). The chain's CDR3 is CASSPSGGDNEQFF. Written as DNA, the CDR3 is TGTGCCAGCAGTCCCTCCGGGGGTGACAATGAGCAGTTCTTC.

The rearrangement uses TRBV4-2 and TRBJ2-3; TRBD2 agrees at 7 bases. Germline V gene lookup returns CDR1 LGHNA and CDR2 YNFKEQ. V shed 0 bases, J shed 4 bases, and the junction held 13 bases outside the gene matches. CDR3 length: 18 residues. The CDR3 coding sequence is TGTGCCAGCAGCCAAGATCCGGGCGGGACTATGAGGCCAGATACGCAGTATTTT. This gives the protein CASSQDPGGTMRPDTQYF.

This clone appeared a few times. The chain carries TRBV5-8 and TRBJ2-3; tentatively, D is TRBD1 (6 bases). Germline V gene data show CDR1 as SGHTS and CDR2 as YDEGEE. CDR3 length equals 14 residues. Trimming shortened V by 2 bases and J by 3 bases, and 10 bases separated the two germline ends. The CDR3: CASSFITGTDTQYF. In DNA form, the CDR3 reads TGTGCCAGCAGCTTTATAACAGGGACAGATACGCAGTATTTT.

To note about this clone: The same CDR3 can be traced to other DNA sequences in this sample. The CDR3 DNA sequence: TGTGCCAGCAACCCCCTCAGGGGAACTGGGGCCAACGTCCTGACTTTC. It is translated as CASNPLRGTGANVLTF. This sequence joins TRBV2 and TRBJ2-6, with a tentative D call TRBD1 (6 bases). Per the germline V gene, CDR1 is SNHLY and CDR2 is FYNNEI. The CDR3 runs 16 residues. Trimming stripped 7 bases from V and 2 bases from J, with 15 bases between.

The rearrangement joins TRBV9 to TRBJ2-3; perhaps TRBD1 as D (5 bases). The V gene lost 0 bases and the J gene lost 4 bases, with 9 bases spanning the gap. The CDR3 has 14 residues. Per the germline V gene, CDR1 is SGDLS and CDR2 is YYNGEE. The CDR3 region has the DNA TGTGCCAGCAGCGTAGGCAGGGTATCAGATACGCAGTATTTT. As protein: CASSVGRVSDTQYF.

The chain recombines TRBV7-8 with TRBJ2-2; 10 bases agree with TRBD2. The germline V gene encodes CDR1 SGHVS and CDR2 FQNEAQ. The V segment lost 2 bases and the J segment 4 bases; nucleotides outside the gene matches: 13. The CDR3 covers 19 residues. CDR3 sequence: CASSLNPLSGRPGTGELFF. CDR3 in DNA: TGTGCCAGCAGCTTAAACCCGCTTAGCGGGAGGCCCGGCACCGGGGAGCTGTTTTTT. Looking up the rest from reference TRBV7-8 and TRBJ2-2 gives the full variable domain: GAGVSQSPRYKVAKRGQDVALRCDPISGHVSLFWYQQALGQGPEFLTYFQNEAQLDKSGLPSDRFFAERPEGSVSTLKIQRTQQEDSAVYLCASSLNPLSGRPGTGELFFGEGSRLTVL.

This chain uses TRBV19 with TRBJ2-5; the D is unclear. CDR3 length: 14 amino acids. Germline V lookup: CDR1 LNHDA, CDR2 SQIVND (reference sequence). The V gene lost 3 bases and the J gene lost 2 bases, with 10 bases spanning the gap. The CDR3 loop is CASSISYGQETQYF. Here the CDR3 DNA reads TGTGCCAGTAGTATCTCCTACGGGCAAGAGACCCAGTACTTC.

The chain links TRBV5-4 to TRBJ2-5; 14 positions match TRBD2. This CDR3 contains 14 residues. V was pared by 7 bases and J by 5 bases, with 4 bases of the junction left unmatched. The germline V gene encodes CDR1 SGHNT and CDR2 YYREEE (reference sequence). The CDR3 sequence is CASGTSGGFETQYF. For the CDR3, the DNA is TGTGCCAGCGGGACTAGCGGGGGCTTTGAGACCCAGTACTTC.

In this sample, this clone turned up a few times. The chain joins TRBV27 to TRBJ2-2, with TRBD2 matching over 12 bases. The CDR3 runs to 17 residues. V lost 5 bases and J lost 7; bases outside the gene matches: 11. Germline V gene data show CDR1 as MNHEY and CDR2 as SMNVEV (reference sequence). CDR3 in amino acids: CASSIVSSGRAGGELFF. Written as DNA, the CDR3 is TGTGCCAGCAGTATCGTGTCTAGCGGGAGGGCGGGCGGGGAGCTGTTTTTT.

The chain links TRBV9 to TRBJ2-1, with 14 bases lining up with TRBD2. The germline V gene has CDR1 SGDLS and CDR2 YYNGEE. This CDR3 has 15 amino acids. V dropped 4 bases and J dropped 10; count of bases not matched to a gene: 7. CDR3 bases: TGTGCCAGCAGCCTCCAGGGACTAGCGGGAGACGAGCAGTTCTTC. It encodes CASSLQGLAGDEQFF.

This chain joins TRBV5-4 and TRBJ2-2; tentatively, D is TRBD1 (7 bases). Per germline, CDR1 SGHNT and CDR2 YYREEE (reference sequence). The CDR3 consists of 14 residues. V lost 4 bases and J 3 bases, leaving 10 bases between the germline ends. The CDR3 sequence is CASSPRGDTGELFF. Written as DNA, the CDR3 is TGTGCCAGCAGCCCCAGGGGGGACACCGGGGAGCTGTTTTTT.

This rearrangement joins TRBV19 to TRBJ1-1; no definite D call. The CDR3 has 11 residues. CDR1 is LNHDA, CDR2 SQIVND, per germline (reference sequence). Deletions cut 7 bases from V and 5 bases from J, with 8 bases between. The CDR3 region is CASTPGTEAFF. The CDR3 DNA follows: TGTGCCAGTACCCCGGGGACTGAAGCTTTCTTT.